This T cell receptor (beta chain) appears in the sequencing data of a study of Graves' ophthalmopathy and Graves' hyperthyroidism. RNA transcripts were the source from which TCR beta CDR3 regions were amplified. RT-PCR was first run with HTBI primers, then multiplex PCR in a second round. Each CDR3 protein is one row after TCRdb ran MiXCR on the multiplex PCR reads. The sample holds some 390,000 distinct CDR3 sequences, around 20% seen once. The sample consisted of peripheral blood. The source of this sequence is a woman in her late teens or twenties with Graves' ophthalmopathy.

CDR3 loop: CASSFEDTYEQYF. Here the CDR3 DNA reads TGTGCCAGCAGTTTTGAAGATACCTACGAGCAGTACTTC. The rearrangement joins TRBV12-3 or TRBV12-4 to TRBJ2-7; D unclear. The CDR3 length is 13 residues. The V end lost 3 bases, the J end lost 2 bases, and 8 bases lay between the germline ends.